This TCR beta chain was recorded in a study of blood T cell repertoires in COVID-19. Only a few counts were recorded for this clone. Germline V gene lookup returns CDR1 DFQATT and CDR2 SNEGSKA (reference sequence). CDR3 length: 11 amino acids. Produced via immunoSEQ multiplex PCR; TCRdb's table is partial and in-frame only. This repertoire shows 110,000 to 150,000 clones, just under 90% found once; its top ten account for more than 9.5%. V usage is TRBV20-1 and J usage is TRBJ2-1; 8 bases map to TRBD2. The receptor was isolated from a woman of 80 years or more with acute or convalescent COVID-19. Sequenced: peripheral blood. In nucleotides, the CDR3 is TGCAGCTGCGGGGGGCCCAATGAGCAGTTCTTC. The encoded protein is CSCGGPNEQFF.